These T cell receptor beta chains were read from a single sample in a study of T-cell reconstitution after alpha-beta-depleted transplantation in children. TCRdb redid the calling of the PCR reads with MiXCR, one entry per CDR3 protein. Of about 290,000 distinct CDR3 sequences in the sample, less than 9.5% were seen once. The sample here was peripheral blood, taken 360 days after TCRalphabeta/CD19-depleted stem cell transplant. These receptors were collected from a female patient aged 2-9 years who had a stem cell transplant for Fanconi anemia, so the T cells may come from the graft donor. Both conserved end residues are part of each CDR3. A D gene is named only where the DNA matches it firmly. Clone size is given for some rows only: seen once, a few or many times, or a class if the clone is expanded.

clone size: many
CDR3 length: 14
J gene: TRBJ1-1
V gene: TRBV5-6
D gene: .
CDR3 protein: CASSLRAVNTEAFF
CDR3 DNA: TGTGCCAGCAGCCTGCGGGCCGTGAACACTGAAGCTTTCTTT

clone size: many
CDR3 length: 16
J gene: TRBJ2-5
V gene: TRBV12-3/TRBV12-4
D gene: TRBD2
CDR3 protein: CASTGFGSGGRETQYF
CDR3 DNA: TGTGCCAGCACAGGGTTTGGTAGCGGGGGTCGAGAGACCCAGTACTTC

clone size: .
CDR3 length: 15
J gene: TRBJ1-3
V gene: TRBV30
D gene: .
CDR3 protein: CAWTERRSGGNTIYF
CDR3 DNA: TGTGCCTGGACCGAACGACGCTCGGGGGGAAACACCATATATTTT

clone size: few
CDR3 length: 15
J gene: TRBJ1-1
V gene: TRBV5-1
D gene: .
CDR3 protein: CASSWNGGGSTEAFF
CDR3 DNA: TGCGCCAGCAGCTGGAATGGGGGCGGGAGCACTGAAGCTTTCTTT

clone size: many
CDR3 length: 14
J gene: TRBJ2-3
V gene: TRBV5-5
D gene: .
CDR3 protein: CASSFTAGSDTQYF
CDR3 DNA: TGTGCCAGCAGCTTTACGGCGGGATCAGATACGCAGTATTTT

clone size: .
CDR3 length: 15
J gene: TRBJ2-1
V gene: TRBV20-1
D gene: .
CDR3 protein: CSAGHARGRWDEQFF
CDR3 DNA: TGCAGCGCAGGCCATGCTCGGGGGCGATGGGATGAGCAGTTCTTC

clone size: many
CDR3 length: 11
J gene: TRBJ2-3
V gene: TRBV20-1
D gene: .
CDR3 protein: CSARFSERQYF
CDR3 DNA: TGCAGTGCTAGATTTAGCGAGAGGCAGTATTTT

clone size: .
CDR3 length: 16
J gene: TRBJ2-7
V gene: TRBV3-1
D gene: TRBD2
CDR3 protein: CASSPSLAGGSYEQYF
CDR3 DNA: TGTGCCAGCAGCCCCAGTCTTGCGGGGGGCTCCTACGAGCAGTACTTC

clone size: many
CDR3 length: 14
J gene: TRBJ2-1
V gene: TRBV5-1
D gene: .
CDR3 protein: CASSFPPTYNEQFF
CDR3 DNA: TGCGCCAGCAGCTTTCCTCCTACCTACAATGAGCAGTTCTTC

clone size: many
CDR3 length: 15
J gene: TRBJ2-2
V gene: TRBV5-1
D gene: .
CDR3 protein: CASSFDTLNTGELFF
CDR3 DNA: TGCGCCAGCAGCTTTGACACCCTGAACACCGGGGAGCTGTTTTTT

clone size: many
CDR3 length: 14
J gene: TRBJ1-5
V gene: TRBV12-3/TRBV12-4
D gene: .
CDR3 protein: CASSLSQGNQPQHF
CDR3 DNA: TGTGCCAGCAGTTTGAGCCAGGGAAATCAGCCCCAGCATTTT

clone size: many
CDR3 length: 15
J gene: TRBJ2-2
V gene: TRBV6-1
D gene: .
CDR3 protein: CASRIRAVVTGELFF
CDR3 DNA: TGTGCCAGCAGGATAAGGGCGGTGGTGACCGGGGAGCTGTTTTTT

clone size: many
CDR3 length: 16
J gene: TRBJ1-3
V gene: TRBV4-2
D gene: .
CDR3 protein: CASSQGGSRTGNTIYF
CDR3 DNA: TGTGCCAGCAGCCAAGGCGGGAGTAGGACAGGAAACACCATATATTTT

clone size: .
CDR3 length: 15
J gene: TRBJ1-1
V gene: TRBV6-5
D gene: .
CDR3 protein: CASRWGGLLNTEAFF
CDR3 DNA: TGTGCCAGCAGGTGGGGGGGCCTTTTGAACACTGAAGCTTTCTTT

clone size: few
CDR3 length: 16
J gene: TRBJ1-6
V gene: TRBV6-5
D gene: .
CDR3 protein: CASRAPRDKPNSPLHF
CDR3 DNA: TGTGCCAGCAGAGCCCCCCGCGACAAGCCCAATTCACCCCTCCACTTT

clone size: many
CDR3 length: 18
J gene: TRBJ2-2
V gene: TRBV15
D gene: .
CDR3 protein: CATSRDLGGRNPNGELFF
CDR3 DNA: TGTGCCACCAGCAGAGATCTGGGCGGTAGAAATCCTAACGGGGAGCTGTTTTTT

clone size: .
CDR3 length: 14
J gene: TRBJ2-1
V gene: TRBV18
D gene: TRBD1
CDR3 protein: CASSPGQGIDEQFF
CDR3 DNA: TGTGCCAGCTCACCCGGACAGGGAATCGATGAGCAGTTCTTC

clone size: .
CDR3 length: 13
J gene: TRBJ1-2
V gene: TRBV29-1
D gene: .
CDR3 protein: CSVAFRGLRGYTF
CDR3 DNA: TGCAGCGTTGCCTTTAGGGGCTTGAGAGGCTACACCTTC

clone size: .
CDR3 length: 15
J gene: TRBJ2-3
V gene: TRBV4-2
D gene: .
CDR3 protein: CASSQVWLGGDTQYF
CDR3 DNA: TGTGCCAGCAGCCAAGTTTGGCTGGGAGGAGATACGCAGTATTTT

clone size: many
CDR3 length: 13
J gene: TRBJ2-5
V gene: TRBV25-1
D gene: .
CDR3 protein: CASSESAGETQYF
CDR3 DNA: TGTGCCAGCAGTGAATCGGCAGGAGAGACCCAGTACTTC

clone size: many
CDR3 length: 13
J gene: TRBJ2-1
V gene: TRBV10-2
D gene: TRBD2
CDR3 protein: CASNWEGTNEQFF
CDR3 DNA: TGCGCCAGCAACTGGGAGGGGACTAATGAGCAGTTCTTC

clone size: many
CDR3 length: 10
J gene: TRBJ2-2
V gene: TRBV7-9
D gene: .
CDR3 protein: CASRQGELFF
CDR3 DNA: TGTGCCAGCAGACAAGGGGAGCTGTTTTTT

clone size: many
CDR3 length: 13
J gene: TRBJ2-1
V gene: TRBV27
D gene: TRBD1
CDR3 protein: CASSFGTDNEQFF
CDR3 DNA: TGTGCCAGCAGTTTCGGGACAGACAATGAGCAGTTCTTC

clone size: many
CDR3 length: 14
J gene: TRBJ2-2
V gene: TRBV29-1
D gene: .
CDR3 protein: CSVEVSRTGGELFF
CDR3 DNA: TGCAGCGTTGAAGTTAGCAGGACTGGCGGGGAGCTGTTTTTT

clone size: many
CDR3 length: 13
J gene: TRBJ1-2
V gene: TRBV5-1
D gene: TRBD1
CDR3 protein: CASQEGQGAGYTF
CDR3 DNA: TGCGCCAGCCAAGAGGGGCAGGGGGCTGGCTACACCTTC

clone size: .
CDR3 length: 18
J gene: TRBJ2-2
V gene: TRBV19
D gene: .
CDR3 protein: CASSSPGGWGSFTGELFF
CDR3 DNA: TGTGCCAGTAGTTCCCCCGGGGGCTGGGGGTCCTTCACCGGGGAGCTGTTTTTT

clone size: many
CDR3 length: 12
J gene: TRBJ2-5
V gene: TRBV7-9
D gene: .
CDR3 protein: CASSPLQETQYF
CDR3 DNA: TGTGCCAGCAGCCCACTCCAAGAGACCCAGTACTTC